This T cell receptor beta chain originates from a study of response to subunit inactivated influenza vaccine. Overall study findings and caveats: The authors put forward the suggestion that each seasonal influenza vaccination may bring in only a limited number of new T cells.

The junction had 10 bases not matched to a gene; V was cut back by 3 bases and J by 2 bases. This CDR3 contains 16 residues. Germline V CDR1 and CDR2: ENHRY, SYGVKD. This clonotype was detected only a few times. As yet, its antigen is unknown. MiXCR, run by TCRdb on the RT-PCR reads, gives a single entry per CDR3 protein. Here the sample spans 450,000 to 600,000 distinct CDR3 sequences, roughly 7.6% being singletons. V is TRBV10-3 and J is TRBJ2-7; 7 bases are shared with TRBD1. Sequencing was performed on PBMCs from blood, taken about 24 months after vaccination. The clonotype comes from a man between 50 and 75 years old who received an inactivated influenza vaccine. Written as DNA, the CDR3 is TGTGCCATCAGTGATTATAGGGGACAGACAACCTACGAGCAGTACTTC. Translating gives CAISDYRGQTTYEQYF.